This TCR beta chain stems from a study of T cells in Graves' hyperthyroidism and ophthalmopathy (dated 2019 in TCRdb). For the wider study: To identify distinguishing TCR V-J signatures, a discovery cohort of 100 patients was used, comprising roughly 45 with Graves' ophthalmopathy and some 57 with stable Graves' hyperthyroidism. After blood sampling, hyperthyroidism patients were treated with methimazole at a starting dose of 30 mg daily, and ophthalmopathy patients were treated with high-dose intravenous methylprednisolone. Prospective prediction of ophthalmopathy was tested in an independent validation cohort consisting of about 20 hyperthyroidism patients and around 16 patients who later progressed to ophthalmopathy. For training and testing, the approximately 92 patients in the discovery cohort were randomly divided in a 7:3 ratio. In more than 5 Graves' hyperthyroidism patients, the study also compared T-cell repertoires from thyroid tissue with T-cell repertoires from blood. The paper reports TCR Vbeta CDR3 sequencing of 140 or so peripheral blood samples: around 45 ophthalmopathy, fewer than 85 hyperthyroidism and roughly 17 progressor patients. Study-wide findings and limitations: A model built on a 13 V-J signature distinguished ophthalmopathy from stable hyperthyroidism, reaching roughly 88% sensitivity and approximately 83% specificity in cross-validation and 80%/75% in testing. In validation, progression to ophthalmopathy was predicted by the model with 70.59% sensitivity and 72% to 85% specificity, a median of 6.5 months before onset. Sample size was not statistically predetermined, and investigators were not blinded to group allocation. Blood samples also contained most of the expanded thyroid clonotypes (frequency above 0.001), which suggests that blood repertoires may reflect thyroid immune responses.

Many counts were recorded for this clonotype. This clone's antigen is unknown. Base qualities are not provided; no much larger clone lies one nucleotide away. Taken from the germline V gene, the CDR1 and CDR2 loops are WSHSY and SAAADI. Including the terminal cysteine and phenylalanine, the CDR3 comprises 12 residues. The entry retains the CDR3 DNA only, 36 bases that are in frame from base 1. V is clipped by 2 bases and J by 7 bases, and the sequence between their germline boundaries is 8 bases long. Amplification of TCR beta CDR3 regions was carried out from RNA transcripts. The first round of RT-PCR for the TCR CDR3 was performed with the HTBI primer set and the Qiagen OneStep RT-PCR kit. A second multiplex PCR round built the libraries, followed by size selection and purification. Libraries were sequenced paired-end with 100 bp reads on an Illumina HiSeq2000. The study's own analysis went as follows. SOAPnuke was used to process the raw data, with reads discarded if the reads contained adapters or uncalled bases, had a mean Phred below 15, or lacked an exact constant-primer or identifier match. High-quality paired reads were merged using COPE v1.2.5, and each unique nucleotide sequence was defined as a clonotype. Clonotypes were aligned to IMGT TRBV, TRBD and TRBJ reference segments using MiTCR v1.1. Analysis was restricted to V-J combinations with a frequency above 0.0001, which covered about 99% of repertoires. A TCS score was defined as the ratio of F50 (clonal expansion) to E x V (chaos), with BLOSUM62-based TCRdist applied between CDR3 peptides within each V-J. Welch's t-statistics and random forest reduced roughly 500 V-J features to 10 to 15, which were used in a naive Bayes classifier (R e1071). Thyroid-blood repertoire similarity was quantified with the Morisita-Horn index. The public reads were quality trimmed at Q25 with fastp and then assembled into clones with MiXCR by TCRdb, keeping productive beta chains. Records with the same CDR3 protein are collapsed into one entry carrying the most frequent genes and DNA. The V and J calls reflect TCRdb's pipeline rather than the authors' work. This sample has roughly 570,000 distinct CDR3 sequences in its table, and 40% to 55% of those were observed once. More than 7.5% of the sample goes to the ten largest clones.

A patient counted as having stable Graves' hyperthyroidism if no progression to ophthalmopathy occurred over 18 months of follow-up. The hyperthyroidism patients were between 18 and 65 years old and newly diagnosed, with a disease duration of less than 2 months. Any patient with an uncontrolled infection, another autoimmune disease, pregnancy or lactation was excluded. Diagnoses were established on the basis of clinical symptoms, serum thyroxine and TRAb, thyroid ultrasound, and orbital computed tomography. Trizol reagent was used to extract total RNA, and RNA quality was then checked on an Agilent 2100 Bioanalyzer.

Sample: peripheral blood or thyroid tissue (not recorded which). The TCR sequence derives from a woman in her late teens or twenties with Graves' hyperthyroidism. In this chain, TRBV10-2 is recombined with TRBJ1-1; the D gene lacks a confident call. The CDR3: CASSEVWGEAFF. The nucleotide sequence reads as follows: TGCGCCAGCAGTGAGGTCTGGGGTGAAGCTTTCTTT.